A single sample is the source of the 11 T cell receptor beta chains below, sequenced in a study of control samples from healthy donors and cancer patients. Sequenced by immunoSEQ multiplex PCR; TCRdb stores in-frame clones only, minus some. Seen here are roughly 43,000 clones, around 87% observed once, and the top ten hold roughly 10%. Sequenced sample: PBMCs. Receptors originate from a woman in her sixties with lung cancer.

CDR3 in DNA: TGCGCCAGCAGCCCGATGACAGGGCCTGGAAACACCATATATTTT. Translation gives CASSPMTGPGNTIYF. V and J are TRBV4-3 and TRBJ1-3, with TRBD1 matching over 7 bases. With V trimmed by 4 bases and J by 2 bases, 5 bases remained unmatched. This CDR3 has 15 amino acids. In germline, CDR1 is LGHNA, CDR2 YSLEER.

The chain links TRBV3-1 (or the pseudogene TRBV3-2) to TRBJ2-7; D not certain. V lost 5 bases and J lost 3, with 11 bases in between. The CDR3 spans 13 residues. Germline values: CDR1 LGHDT, CDR2 YNNKEL (reference sequence). The CDR3: CASSSPVLYEQYF. CDR3 sequence (DNA): TGTGCCAGCAGCAGCCCCGTCCTCTACGAGCAGTACTTC.

The V and J genes are TRBV6-5 and TRBJ1-2; possibly TRBD1 for D (5 bases). The V and J ends lost 7 bases and 2 bases respectively, with 17 bases between them. CDR3 length equals 15 residues. CDR1 is MNHEY, CDR2 SVGAGI, per germline. As DNA, the CDR3 is TGTGCCAGCATCCCCGGGGGGTCCTCAAACTATGGCTACACCTTC. Translation gives CASIPGGSSNYGYTF.

The rearrangement joins TRBV7-4 to TRBJ1-5; 10 bases are a match to TRBD1. Germline V gene sequence: CDR1 SGHVT, CDR2 SQSDAQ. The CDR3 loop spans 17 amino acids. V shed 2 bases, J shed 6 bases, and the junction held 10 bases outside the gene matches. The CDR3 coding sequence is TGTGCCAGCAGCTTATCCGGGACAGGGGATGGCGGTCAGCCCCAGCATTTT. Translation: CASSLSGTGDGGQPQHF.

V is TRBV19 and J is TRBJ2-7; TRBD1 agrees at 10 bases. Germline-derived CDR1 and CDR2 are LNHDA and SQIVND (reference sequence). V lost 10 bases to trimming and J lost 3 bases; unmatched junction nucleotides: 3. This CDR3 contains 12 residues. The chain's CDR3 is CATRTGGYEQYF. As DNA, the CDR3 is TGTGCCACCCGGACAGGGGGCTACGAGCAGTACTTC. The variable domain in full, with the rest retrieved from reference TRBV19 and TRBJ2-7, is DGGITQSPKYLFRKEGQNVTLSCEQNLNHDAMYWYRQDPGQGLRLIYYSQIVNDFQKGDIAEGYSVSREKKESFPLTVTSAQKNPTAFYLCATRTGGYEQYFGPGTRLTVT.

V usage is TRBV18 and J usage is TRBJ1-1; D gene ambiguous. This CDR3 comprises 12 residues. Germline values: CDR1 KGHSH, CDR2 LQKENI. The V end lost 1 base, the J end lost 1 base, and 1 base lay between the germline ends. The CDR3 bases are TGTGCCAGCTCACCACAGAACACTGAAGCTTTCTTT. Its protein is CASSPQNTEAFF.

V and J are TRBV15 and TRBJ2-7, with 10 bases that match TRBD1. The CDR3 extends over 15 amino acids. V lost 6 bases, J lost 1 base, and 6 bases stayed unmatched. From germline, CDR1 is LNHNV and CDR2 YYDKDF (reference sequence). For the CDR3, the DNA is TGTGCCACCAGTCCGGACAGGGGGGAATCCTACGAGCAGTACTTC. It encodes CATSPDRGESYEQYF. The full variable domain, with the rest looked up from reference TRBV15 and TRBJ2-7, is DAMVIQNPRYQVTQFGKPVTLSCSQTLNHNVMYWYQQKSSQAPKLLFHYYDKDFNNEADTPDNFQSRRPNTSFCFLDIRSPGLGDTAMYLCATSPDRGESYEQYFGPGTRLTVT.

This rearrangement joins TRBV19 to TRBJ1-1; D is undetermined. The CDR3 spans 15 residues. CDR1 is LNHDA, CDR2 SQIVND, per germline (reference sequence). V lost 1 base to trimming and J lost 2 bases, with 11 bases between them. CDR3: CASSIVPLTNTEAFF. DNA for the CDR3: TGTGCCAGTAGTATAGTACCACTTACCAACACTGAAGCTTTCTTT.

The chain has TRBV6-2 or TRBV6-3 and TRBJ2-7; perhaps D is TRBD1 or TRBD2 (5 bases each). V was clipped by 6 bases and J by 2 bases, with 14 bases between them. Germline V gene lookup returns CDR1 MNHEY and CDR2 SVGEGT. This CDR3 region has 14 residues. CDR3 loop: CASSPRGVTYEQYF. The CDR3, as DNA: TGTGCCAGCAGCCCGAGAGGGGTTACCTACGAGCAGTACTTC.

The J gene is TRBJ2-7, the V gene TRBV29-1, with a possible D match to TRBD2 (6 bases). The CDR3 is made up of 16 amino acids. The V and J ends lost 3 bases and 1 base respectively, with 19 bases between them. CDR1 and CDR2 from the germline V gene are SQVTM and ANQGSEA. The chain's CDR3 is CSVEGSGEVPSYEQYF. The CDR3 DNA sequence: TGCAGCGTTGAGGGGTCTGGGGAGGTTCCATCCTACGAGCAGTACTTC.

The CDR3 region is CASSLTAGYGYTF. In DNA, the CDR3 is TGTGCCAGCAGTCTAACCGCGGGCTATGGCTACACCTTC. V is TRBV6-2 or TRBV6-3 and J is TRBJ1-2; no clear D. The CDR3 is 13 residues long. CDR1 and CDR2 (germline): MNHEY, SVGEGT. V was shortened by 5 bases and J by 4 bases, with 11 bases between the two germline ends.